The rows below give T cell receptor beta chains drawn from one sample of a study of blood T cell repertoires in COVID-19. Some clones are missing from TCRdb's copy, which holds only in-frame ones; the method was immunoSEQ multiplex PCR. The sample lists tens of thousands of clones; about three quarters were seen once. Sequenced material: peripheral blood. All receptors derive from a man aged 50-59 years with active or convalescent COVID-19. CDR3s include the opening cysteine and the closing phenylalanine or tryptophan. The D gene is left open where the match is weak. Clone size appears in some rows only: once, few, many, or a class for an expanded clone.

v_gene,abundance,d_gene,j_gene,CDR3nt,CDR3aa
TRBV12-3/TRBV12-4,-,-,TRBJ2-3,TGCGCTACTTCCCGAGGCGACACAGATACGCAGTATTTT,CATSRGDTDTQYF
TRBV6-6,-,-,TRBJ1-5,TGTGCCAGCAGTTACCGGGAGAATCAGCCCCAGCATTTT,CASSYRENQPQHF
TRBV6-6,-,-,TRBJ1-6,TGTGCCAGCAGTTACCCTATACAGGGAAATAATTCACCCCTCCACTTT,CASSYPIQGNNSPLHF
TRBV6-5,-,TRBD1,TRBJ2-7,TGTGCCAGCAGTTCCGGGACAGGGGGCGTAAAGCAGTACTTC,CASSSGTGGVKQYF
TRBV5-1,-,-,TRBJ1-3,TGCGCCAGCAGCACAGATACAGGGACTGGAAACACCATATATTTT,CASSTDTGTGNTIYF
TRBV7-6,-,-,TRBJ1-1,TGTGCCAGCAGCCGACGGGGCACTGAAGCTTTCTTT,CASSRRGTEAFF
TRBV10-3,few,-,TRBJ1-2,TGTGCCATCAGTGAGTCTCTCTATGGCTACACCTTC,CAISESLYGYTF
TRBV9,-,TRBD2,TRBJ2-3,TGTGCCAGCAGCGTAGCGGCGGGGGGGCCCAGTACGCAGTATTTT,CASSVAAGGPSTQYF
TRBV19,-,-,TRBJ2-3,TGTGCCAGTAGTTTAGGGCACCAGGGTACAGATACGCAGTATTTT,CASSLGHQGTDTQYF
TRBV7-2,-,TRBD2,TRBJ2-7,TGTGCCAGCAGCTTAGCTGGAACTAGCGAGGGCTACGAGCAGTACTTC,CASSLAGTSEGYEQYF
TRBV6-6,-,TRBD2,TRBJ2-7,TGTGCCAGCATATTTTACCCAGGAGCGGGGTACGAGCAGTACTTC,CASIFYPGAGYEQYF
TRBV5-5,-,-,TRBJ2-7,TGTGCCAGCAGCTTGGATTGGGGAGCCTACGAGCAGTACTTC,CASSLDWGAYEQYF
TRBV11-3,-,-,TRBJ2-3,TGTGCCAGCAGCTTAGGCAGGTCGTCAGATACGCAGTATTTT,CASSLGRSSDTQYF
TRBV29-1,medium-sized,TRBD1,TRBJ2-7,TGCAGCGTTGAAGAAGTGGGGACAGGCTACGAGCAGTACTTC,CSVEEVGTGYEQYF
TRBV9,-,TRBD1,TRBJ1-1,TGTGCCAGCAGCCTAACAGGGGGCGCGAACACTGAAGCTTTCTTT,CASSLTGGANTEAFF
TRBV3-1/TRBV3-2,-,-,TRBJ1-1,TGTGCCAGCAGTGCAGGGAAACAACAAGCTTTCTTT,CASSAGKQQAFF
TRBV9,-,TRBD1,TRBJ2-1,TGTGCCAGCAACAGGGACAGTAACACGGACAATGAGCAGTTCTTC,CASNRDSNTDNEQFF
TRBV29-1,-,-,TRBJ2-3,TGCAGCGTTGATCTGATGGCTAGCACAGATACGCAGTATTTT,CSVDLMASTDTQYF
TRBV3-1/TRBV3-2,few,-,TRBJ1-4,TGTGCCAGCAGCCAAAGGACGGGGGGCGGTGAAAAACTGTTTTTT,CASSQRTGGGEKLFF
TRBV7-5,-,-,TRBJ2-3,TGTGCCAGAAGCTTACCCTCTGCGGGGGGAACAGATACGCAGTATTTT,CARSLPSAGGTDTQYF
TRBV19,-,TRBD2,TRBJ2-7,TGTGCCAGTAGTAGAGCGGGAGACTCCTACGAGCAGTACTTC,CASSRAGDSYEQYF
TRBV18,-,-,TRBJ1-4,TGTGCCAGCTCCCGGGGGGCAACTAATGAAAAACTGTTTTTT,CASSRGATNEKLFF
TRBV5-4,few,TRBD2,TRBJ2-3,TGTGCCAGCAGCCCGGGGACTAGCAGGTCAGATACGCAGTATTTT,CASSPGTSRSDTQYF
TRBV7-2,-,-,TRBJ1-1,TGTGCCAGCAGCCCCTACGGACAATCTACTGAAGCTTTCTTT,CASSPYGQSTEAFF
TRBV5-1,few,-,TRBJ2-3,TGCGCCAGCAGCACGCGGGGCTTAGATACGCAGTATTTT,CASSTRGLDTQYF
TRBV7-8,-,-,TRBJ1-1,TGTGCCAGCAGTGAGGCCGGGATCACTGAAGCTTTCTTT,CASSEAGITEAFF
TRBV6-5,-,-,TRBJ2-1,TGTGCCAGCAGTCCAGGGATCTACAATGAGCAGTTCTTC,CASSPGIYNEQFF
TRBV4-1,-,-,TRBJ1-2,TGCGCCAGCAGCCAGATTGCCATGGGCAGGGTCTATGGCTACACCTTC,CASSQIAMGRVYGYTF
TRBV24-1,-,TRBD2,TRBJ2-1,TGTGCCACCAGTGATCCAACTAGCGGGGGGGCAAAAGAGCAGTTCTTC,CATSDPTSGGAKEQFF
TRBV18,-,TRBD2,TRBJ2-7,TGTGCCAGCTCGGCTAGCGGGGGTACCTACGAGCAGTACTTC,CASSASGGTYEQYF
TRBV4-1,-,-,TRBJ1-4,TGCGCCAGCAGCCAGGAGGATAGAGTAGAAAAACTGTTTTTT,CASSQEDRVEKLFF
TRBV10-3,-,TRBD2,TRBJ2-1,TGTGCCATCAGTGAGTCCTGGACTAGCGGGACTAATGAGCAGTTCTTC,CAISESWTSGTNEQFF
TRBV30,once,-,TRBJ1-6,TGTGCCTGGAGCGGGGGGATTTCACCCCTCCACTTT,CAWSGGISPLHF
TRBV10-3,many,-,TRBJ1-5,TGTGCCATCAGTGATACGCAGGGAGGCCAGCCCCAGCATTTT,CAISDTQGGQPQHF
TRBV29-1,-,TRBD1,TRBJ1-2,TGCAGCGAGGGGACAGGGGACTATGGCTACACCTTC,CSEGTGDYGYTF
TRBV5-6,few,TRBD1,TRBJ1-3,TGTGCCAGCAGCCCCGGACAGGGCAGTGGAAACACCATATATTTT,CASSPGQGSGNTIYF
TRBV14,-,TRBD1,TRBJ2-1,TGTGCCAGCAGCTACACAGGGGGCCTGGGGTTAAATGAGCAGTTCTTC,CASSYTGGLGLNEQFF